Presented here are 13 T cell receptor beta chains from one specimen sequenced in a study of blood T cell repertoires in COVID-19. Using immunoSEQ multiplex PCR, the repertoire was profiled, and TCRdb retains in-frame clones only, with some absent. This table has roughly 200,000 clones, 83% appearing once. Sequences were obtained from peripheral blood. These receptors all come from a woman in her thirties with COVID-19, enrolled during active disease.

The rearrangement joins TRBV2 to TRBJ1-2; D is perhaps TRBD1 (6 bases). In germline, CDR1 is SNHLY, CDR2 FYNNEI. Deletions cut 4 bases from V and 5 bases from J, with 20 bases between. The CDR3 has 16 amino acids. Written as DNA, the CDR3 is TGTGCCAGCAGTGGTTATTTCCGGGGAGGGGGATATGGCTACACCTTC. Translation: CASSGYFRGGGYGYTF.

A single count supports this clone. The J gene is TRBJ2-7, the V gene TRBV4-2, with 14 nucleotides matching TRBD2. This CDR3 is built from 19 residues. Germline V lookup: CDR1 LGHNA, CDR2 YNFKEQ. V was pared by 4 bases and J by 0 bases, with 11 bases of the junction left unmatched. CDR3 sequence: CASSLPAGLAGESSYEQYF. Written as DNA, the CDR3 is TGTGCCAGCAGCCTCCCCGCGGGACTAGCGGGAGAGTCCTCCTACGAGCAGTACTTC.

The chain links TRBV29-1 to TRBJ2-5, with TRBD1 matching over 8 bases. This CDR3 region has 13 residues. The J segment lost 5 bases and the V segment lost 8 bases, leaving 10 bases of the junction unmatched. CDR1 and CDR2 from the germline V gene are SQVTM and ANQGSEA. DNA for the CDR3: TGCAGCTTAAGACAGGGGAGTGGGGAGACCCAGTACTTC. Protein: CSLRQGSGETQYF.

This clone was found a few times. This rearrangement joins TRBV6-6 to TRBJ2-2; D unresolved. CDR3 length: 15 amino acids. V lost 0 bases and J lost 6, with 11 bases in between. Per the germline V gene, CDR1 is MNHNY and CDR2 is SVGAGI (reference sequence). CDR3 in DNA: TGTGCCAGCAGTTACTCGAATACAAACCCCGGGGAGCTGTTTTTT. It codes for CASSYSNTNPGELFF.

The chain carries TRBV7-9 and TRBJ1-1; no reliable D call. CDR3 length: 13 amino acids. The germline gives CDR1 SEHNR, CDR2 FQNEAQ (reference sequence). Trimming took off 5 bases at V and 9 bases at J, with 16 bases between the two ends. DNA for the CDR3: TGTGCCAGCAGCACAGCAGGCTCGCTGAAAGCTTTCTTT. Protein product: CASSTAGSLKAFF.

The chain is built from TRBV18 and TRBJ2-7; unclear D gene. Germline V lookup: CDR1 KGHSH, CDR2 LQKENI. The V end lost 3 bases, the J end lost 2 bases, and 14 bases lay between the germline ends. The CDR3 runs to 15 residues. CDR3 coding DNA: TGTGCCAGCTCACCCCAACAAGTTAAAGCCTACGAGCAGTACTTC. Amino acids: CASSPQQVKAYEQYF.

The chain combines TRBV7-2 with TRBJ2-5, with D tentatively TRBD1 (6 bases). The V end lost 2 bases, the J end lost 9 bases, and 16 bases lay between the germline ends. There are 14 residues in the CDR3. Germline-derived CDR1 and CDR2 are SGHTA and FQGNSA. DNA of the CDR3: TGTGCCAGCAGCTTACGTCAGGGGTCATCAGCCCAGTACTTC. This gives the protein CASSLRQGSSAQYF.

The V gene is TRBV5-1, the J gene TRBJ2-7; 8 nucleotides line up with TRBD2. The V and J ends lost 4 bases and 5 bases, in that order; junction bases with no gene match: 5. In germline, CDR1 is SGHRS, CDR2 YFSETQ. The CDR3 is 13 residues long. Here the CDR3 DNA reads TGCGCCAGCAGCGGCATTAGCGGGAACGAGCAGTACTTC. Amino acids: CASSGISGNEQYF. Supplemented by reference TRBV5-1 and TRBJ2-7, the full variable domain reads KAGVTQTPRYLIKTRGQQVTLSCSPISGHRSVSWYQQTPGQGLQFLFEYFSETQRNKGNFPGRFSGRQFSNSRSEMNVSTLELGDSALYLCASSGISGNEQYFGPGTRLTVT.

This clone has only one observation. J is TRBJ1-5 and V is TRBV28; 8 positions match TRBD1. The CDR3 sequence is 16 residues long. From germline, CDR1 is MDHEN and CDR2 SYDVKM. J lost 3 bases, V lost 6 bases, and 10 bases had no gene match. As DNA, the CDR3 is TGTGCCAGCAGCTCCAGGGGGCCAGTCCCCAATCAGCCCCAGCATTTT. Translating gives CASSSRGPVPNQPQHF.

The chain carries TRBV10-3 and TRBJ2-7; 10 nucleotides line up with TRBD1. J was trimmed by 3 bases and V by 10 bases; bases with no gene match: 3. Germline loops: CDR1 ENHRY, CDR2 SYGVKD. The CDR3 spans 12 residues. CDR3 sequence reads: CATGQGSYEQYF. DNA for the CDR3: TGTGCCACGGGACAGGGGAGCTACGAGCAGTACTTC.

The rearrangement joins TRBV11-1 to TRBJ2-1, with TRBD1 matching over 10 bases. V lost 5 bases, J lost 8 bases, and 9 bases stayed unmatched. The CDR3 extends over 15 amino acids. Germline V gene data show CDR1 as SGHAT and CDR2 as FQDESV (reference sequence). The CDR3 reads CASSQPGQGLDEQFF. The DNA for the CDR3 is TGTGCCAGCAGCCAGCCGGGACAGGGGCTTGATGAGCAGTTCTTC.

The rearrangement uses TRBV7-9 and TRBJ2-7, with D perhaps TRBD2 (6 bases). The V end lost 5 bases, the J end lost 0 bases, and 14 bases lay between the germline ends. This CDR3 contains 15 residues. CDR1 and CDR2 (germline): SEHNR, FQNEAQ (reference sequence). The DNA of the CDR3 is TGTGCCAGCAGCGCAGTAGCGGAACCCTCCTACGAGCAGTACTTC. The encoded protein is CASSAVAEPSYEQYF.

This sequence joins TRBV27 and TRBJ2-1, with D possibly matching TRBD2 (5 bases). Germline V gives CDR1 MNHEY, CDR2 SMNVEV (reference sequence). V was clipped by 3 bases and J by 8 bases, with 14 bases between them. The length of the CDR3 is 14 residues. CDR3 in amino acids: CASSFFGLLDEQFF. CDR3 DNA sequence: TGTGCCAGCAGTTTCTTTGGACTGCTCGATGAGCAGTTCTTC.